The table lists the clone carrying this T cell receptor (beta chain) with a count of one. These data come from a study of blood T cell repertoires in COVID-19. Trimming left V 2 bases short and J 7 bases short, with 18 bases between. Per germline, CDR1 KGHSH and CDR2 LQKENI. The CDR3 is 16 residues long. Using immunoSEQ multiplex PCR, the repertoire was profiled, and TCRdb retains in-frame clones only, with some absent. The profile shows about 410,000 clones, 89% of them singletons. The rearrangement uses TRBV18 and TRBJ2-4; D is possibly TRBD2 (6 bases). The sample was peripheral blood. This TCR derives from a woman aged 40-49 years with COVID-19, enrolled during active disease. The DNA for the CDR3 is TGTGCCAGCTCACCATTACCCACGGGCCGGGGGAACATTCAGTACTTC. This translates into CASSPLPTGRGNIQYF.